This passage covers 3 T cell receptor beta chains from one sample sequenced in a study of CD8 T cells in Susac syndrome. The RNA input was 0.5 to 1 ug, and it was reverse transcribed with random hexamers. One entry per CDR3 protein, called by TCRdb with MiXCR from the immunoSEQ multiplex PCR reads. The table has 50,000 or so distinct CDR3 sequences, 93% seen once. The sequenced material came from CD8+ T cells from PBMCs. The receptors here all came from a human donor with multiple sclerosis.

CDR3 sequence (DNA): TGTGCCATCAGTGAGGGGCGACAGGGGTTAAACTATGGCTACACCTTC. Protein product: CAISEGRQGLNYGYTF. V gene TRBV10-3 combines with J gene TRBJ1-2, with 8 bases that match TRBD1. CDR3 size: 16 residues. The germline CDR1 and CDR2 sequences are ENHRY and SYGVKD. V gave up 2 bases and J gave up 2 bases; unmatched junction bases: 7.

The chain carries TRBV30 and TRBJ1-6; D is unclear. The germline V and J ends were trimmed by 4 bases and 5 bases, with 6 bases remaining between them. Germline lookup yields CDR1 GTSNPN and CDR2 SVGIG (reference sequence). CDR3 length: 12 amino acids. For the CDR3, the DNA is TGTGCCTGGATCCTCAATAATTCACCCCTCCACTTT. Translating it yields CAWILNNSPLHF.

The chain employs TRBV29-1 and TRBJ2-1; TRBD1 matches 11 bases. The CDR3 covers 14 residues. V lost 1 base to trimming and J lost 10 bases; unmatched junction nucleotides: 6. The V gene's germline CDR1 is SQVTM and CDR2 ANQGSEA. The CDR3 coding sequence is TGCAGCGTTGAAGGGACAGGGGGCGGTTGGGAGCAGTTCTTC. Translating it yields CSVEGTGGGWEQFF.